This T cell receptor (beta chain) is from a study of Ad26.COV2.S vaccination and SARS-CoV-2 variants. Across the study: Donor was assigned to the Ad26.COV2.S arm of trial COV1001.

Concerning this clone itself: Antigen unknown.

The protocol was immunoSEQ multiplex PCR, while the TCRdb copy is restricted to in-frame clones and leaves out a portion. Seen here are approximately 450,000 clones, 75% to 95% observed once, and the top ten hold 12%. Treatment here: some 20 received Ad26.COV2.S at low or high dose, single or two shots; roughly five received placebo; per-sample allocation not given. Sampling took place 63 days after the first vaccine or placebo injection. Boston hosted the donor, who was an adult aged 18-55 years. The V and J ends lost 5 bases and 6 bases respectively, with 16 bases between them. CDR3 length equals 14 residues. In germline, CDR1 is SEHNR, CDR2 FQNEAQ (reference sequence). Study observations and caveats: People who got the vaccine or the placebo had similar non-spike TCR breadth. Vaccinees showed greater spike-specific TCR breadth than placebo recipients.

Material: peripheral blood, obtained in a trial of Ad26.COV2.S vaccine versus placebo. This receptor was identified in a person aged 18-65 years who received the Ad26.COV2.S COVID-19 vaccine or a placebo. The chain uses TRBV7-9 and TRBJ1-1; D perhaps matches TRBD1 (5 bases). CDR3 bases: TGTGCCAGCAGCAGGGGAGTCCGAGACGCTGAAGCTTTCTTT. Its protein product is CASSRGVRDAEAFF.